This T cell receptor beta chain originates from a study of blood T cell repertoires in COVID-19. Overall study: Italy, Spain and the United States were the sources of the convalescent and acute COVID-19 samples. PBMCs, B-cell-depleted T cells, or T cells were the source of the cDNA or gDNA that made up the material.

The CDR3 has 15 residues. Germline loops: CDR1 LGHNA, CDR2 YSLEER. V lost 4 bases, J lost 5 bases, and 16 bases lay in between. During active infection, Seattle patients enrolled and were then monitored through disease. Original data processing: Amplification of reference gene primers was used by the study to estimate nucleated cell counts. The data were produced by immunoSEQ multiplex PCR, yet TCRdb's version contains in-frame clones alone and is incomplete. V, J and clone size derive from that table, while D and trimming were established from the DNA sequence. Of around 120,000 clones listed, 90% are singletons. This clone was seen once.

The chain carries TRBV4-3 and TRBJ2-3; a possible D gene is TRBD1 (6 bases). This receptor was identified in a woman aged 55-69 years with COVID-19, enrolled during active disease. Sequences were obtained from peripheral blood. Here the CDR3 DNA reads TGCGCCAGCAGCCCACAGGGCTTGGTTTTAGATACGCAGTATTTT. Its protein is CASSPQGLVLDTQYF.